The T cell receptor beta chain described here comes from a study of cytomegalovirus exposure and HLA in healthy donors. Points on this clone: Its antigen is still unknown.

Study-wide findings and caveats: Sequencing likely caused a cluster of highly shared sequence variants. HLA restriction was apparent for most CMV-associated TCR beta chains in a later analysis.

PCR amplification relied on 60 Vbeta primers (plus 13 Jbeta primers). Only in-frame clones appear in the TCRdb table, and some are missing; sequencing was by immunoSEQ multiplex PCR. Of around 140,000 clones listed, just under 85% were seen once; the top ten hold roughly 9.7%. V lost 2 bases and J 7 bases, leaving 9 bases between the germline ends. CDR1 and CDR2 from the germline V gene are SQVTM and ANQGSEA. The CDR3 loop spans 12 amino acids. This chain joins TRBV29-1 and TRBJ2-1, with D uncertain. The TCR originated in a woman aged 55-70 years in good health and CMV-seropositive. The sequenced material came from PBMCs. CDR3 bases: TGCAGCGTTGAATCCGGGTTAAATGAGCAGTTCTTC. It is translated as CSVESGLNEQFF.